This is a list of T cell receptor beta chains from one sample in a study of blood T cell repertoires in COVID-19. TCRdb keeps only in-frame clones here, not all; method: immunoSEQ multiplex PCR. Of 60,000 to 80,000 clones listed, around 89% were seen once; the top ten hold around 0.6%. The source material was peripheral blood. These receptor sequences come from a man in his sixties with acute or convalescent COVID-19. CDR3s include the opening cysteine and the closing phenylalanine or tryptophan. Each record gives: V gene, D gene, clone size, J gene, CDR3 DNA, CDR3 protein. The D gene is left open where the match is weak. Clone size is given for some rows only: seen once, a few or many times, or a class if the clone is expanded.

v_gene: TRBV5-6
d_gene: TRBD2
abundance: NA
j_gene: TRBJ2-7
CDR3nt: TGTGCCAGCAGCGGACCGCCCGCTAGCGGGAGTTCTTACGAGCAGTACTTC
CDR3aa: CASSGPPASGSSYEQYF

v_gene: TRBV6-1
d_gene: TRBD1
abundance: NA
j_gene: TRBJ1-6
CDR3nt: TGTGCCAGCAGGGAAGACAGGGTTTGGAATTCACCCCTCCACTTT
CDR3aa: CASREDRVWNSPLHF

v_gene: TRBV24-1
d_gene: TRBD1
abundance: NA
j_gene: TRBJ1-6
CDR3nt: TGTGCCACCAGTGAAGAGGACAGGAATAATTCACCCCTCCACTTT
CDR3aa: CATSEEDRNNSPLHF

v_gene: TRBV2
d_gene: NA
abundance: few
j_gene: TRBJ2-7
CDR3nt: TGTGCCAGCAATCTTTACTACGAGCAGTACTTC
CDR3aa: CASNLYYEQYF

v_gene: TRBV5-1
d_gene: NA
abundance: NA
j_gene: TRBJ2-7
CDR3nt: TGCGCCAGCAGCGCTAGCGCCACACCCTACGAGCAGTACTTC
CDR3aa: CASSASATPYEQYF

v_gene: TRBV24-1
d_gene: TRBD2
abundance: NA
j_gene: TRBJ2-2
CDR3nt: TGTGCCACCAGTGACCCTAGCGGGGTGGCCGGGGAGCTGTTTTTT
CDR3aa: CATSDPSGVAGELFF

v_gene: TRBV9
d_gene: TRBD1
abundance: NA
j_gene: TRBJ2-3
CDR3nt: TGTGCCAGCAGCGCCCGGACAGGGGATCGGGATACGCAGTATTTT
CDR3aa: CASSARTGDRDTQYF

v_gene: TRBV14
d_gene: TRBD2
abundance: NA
j_gene: TRBJ2-5
CDR3nt: TGTGCCAGCAGCCCGCGGGGGGTGCATACCCAGTACTTC
CDR3aa: CASSPRGVHTQYF

v_gene: TRBV29-1
d_gene: NA
abundance: NA
j_gene: TRBJ2-4
CDR3nt: TGCAGCGTTGCCGGAAGGAAGGGGCTAGTCGGAAACATTCAGTACTTC
CDR3aa: CSVAGRKGLVGNIQYF

v_gene: TRBV19
d_gene: TRBD2
abundance: NA
j_gene: TRBJ2-2
CDR3nt: TGTGCCAGTAGCTCCGGGACTAGGGACACCGGGGAGCTGTTTTTT
CDR3aa: CASSSGTRDTGELFF

v_gene: TRBV5-1
d_gene: TRBD2
abundance: NA
j_gene: TRBJ2-3
CDR3nt: TGCGCCAGCAGCTTGGCTGCGGGCGGGAGGGCTGGAGATACGCAGTATTTT
CDR3aa: CASSLAAGGRAGDTQYF

v_gene: TRBV5-1
d_gene: TRBD1
abundance: NA
j_gene: TRBJ1-2
CDR3nt: TGCGCCAGCAGCTTACAGGGGTATGGCTACACCTTC
CDR3aa: CASSLQGYGYTF

v_gene: TRBV19
d_gene: NA
abundance: NA
j_gene: TRBJ1-5
CDR3nt: TGTGCCAGTAGTATAGTTGAGGGAGGCAATCAGCCCCAGCATTTT
CDR3aa: CASSIVEGGNQPQHF

v_gene: TRBV7-2
d_gene: TRBD1
abundance: NA
j_gene: TRBJ1-1
CDR3nt: TGTGCCAGCAGCCCGCGACAGGGGTCGGGCACTGAAGCTTTCTTT
CDR3aa: CASSPRQGSGTEAFF

v_gene: TRBV13
d_gene: NA
abundance: NA
j_gene: TRBJ2-7
CDR3nt: TGTGCCAGCAGCTCCCTAAATTACCGCGAGCAGTACTTC
CDR3aa: CASSSLNYREQYF

v_gene: TRBV24-1
d_gene: NA
abundance: NA
j_gene: TRBJ2-2
CDR3nt: TGTGCCACCAGTGATTCCGCCTGGCAGGGGATCACCGGGGAGCTGTTTTTT
CDR3aa: CATSDSAWQGITGELFF

v_gene: TRBV3-1/TRBV3-2
d_gene: NA
abundance: NA
j_gene: TRBJ2-1
CDR3nt: TGTGCCAGCAGCCAAGGCCTTACTAGTGGCGAGCAGTTCTTC
CDR3aa: CASSQGLTSGEQFF

v_gene: TRBV12-3/TRBV12-4
d_gene: NA
abundance: once
j_gene: TRBJ1-1
CDR3nt: TGTGCCAGCAGGACACGGGAGGGGGATCTGTCTTTCTTT
CDR3aa: CASRTREGDLSFF

v_gene: TRBV13
d_gene: NA
abundance: NA
j_gene: TRBJ2-3
CDR3nt: TGTGCCAGCAGCACGACGGGGGTATGGGATACGCAGTATTTT
CDR3aa: CASSTTGVWDTQYF

v_gene: TRBV3-1/TRBV3-2
d_gene: NA
abundance: NA
j_gene: TRBJ2-3
CDR3nt: TGTGCCAGCAGCCAAGAAAGAGGAGTGCGAGGGATAGATACGCAGTATTTT
CDR3aa: CASSQERGVRGIDTQYF

v_gene: TRBV3-1/TRBV3-2
d_gene: NA
abundance: NA
j_gene: TRBJ1-6
CDR3nt: TGTGCCAGCAGCCAACCACTTAGAAATTCACCCCTCCACTTT
CDR3aa: CASSQPLRNSPLHF

v_gene: TRBV6-5
d_gene: NA
abundance: NA
j_gene: TRBJ2-2
CDR3nt: TGTGCCAGCGACGAGCGGGCCGCCGCACCCGGGGAGCTGTTTTTT
CDR3aa: CASDERAAAPGELFF

v_gene: TRBV7-3
d_gene: TRBD2
abundance: NA
j_gene: TRBJ2-7
CDR3nt: TGTGCCAGCGGAACGGGACTAGCGGGAGGCGAGCAGTACTTC
CDR3aa: CASGTGLAGGEQYF

v_gene: TRBV11-1
d_gene: NA
abundance: NA
j_gene: TRBJ1-1
CDR3nt: TGTGCCAGCAGCTTCCGGCAGGGGCATGGGAACACTGAAGCTTTCTTT
CDR3aa: CASSFRQGHGNTEAFF

v_gene: TRBV4-2
d_gene: TRBD1
abundance: NA
j_gene: TRBJ1-5
CDR3nt: TGTGCCAGCAGCCAAGAGACAGGGCGGGGTCAGCCCCAGCATTTT
CDR3aa: CASSQETGRGQPQHF

v_gene: TRBV6-2/TRBV6-3
d_gene: NA
abundance: NA
j_gene: TRBJ2-5
CDR3nt: TGTGCCAGCAGTCAAATCCAAGAGACCCAGTACTTC
CDR3aa: CASSQIQETQYF

v_gene: TRBV5-6
d_gene: NA
abundance: NA
j_gene: TRBJ1-4
CDR3nt: TGTGCCAGCAGCTTGGGGGGCGTCGGTGAAAAACTGTTTTTT
CDR3aa: CASSLGGVGEKLFF

v_gene: TRBV7-6
d_gene: NA
abundance: NA
j_gene: TRBJ1-6
CDR3nt: TGTGCCAGCAGCCCCGGGACAATTAATTCACCCCTCCACTTT
CDR3aa: CASSPGTINSPLHF

v_gene: TRBV5-1
d_gene: NA
abundance: NA
j_gene: TRBJ2-5
CDR3nt: TGCGCCAGCAGCTTGGTTACAGGCCAAGAGACCCAGTACTTC
CDR3aa: CASSLVTGQETQYF

v_gene: TRBV18
d_gene: TRBD1
abundance: NA
j_gene: TRBJ2-7
CDR3nt: TGTGCCAGCTCACCAGCAACAGGGGTGTACGAGCAGTACTTC
CDR3aa: CASSPATGVYEQYF

v_gene: TRBV30
d_gene: NA
abundance: NA
j_gene: TRBJ1-3
CDR3nt: TGTGCCTCTAGCCGGGGGGCCTCTGGAAACACCATATATTTT
CDR3aa: CASSRGASGNTIYF

v_gene: TRBV6-1
d_gene: NA
abundance: NA
j_gene: TRBJ1-2
CDR3nt: TGTGCCAGCAGTGATATGGCGGACTATGGCTACACCTTC
CDR3aa: CASSDMADYGYTF

v_gene: TRBV28
d_gene: NA
abundance: NA
j_gene: TRBJ1-5
CDR3nt: TGTGCCAGCAGCCCTGTCCAACAAGGGGATCAGCCCCAGCATTTT
CDR3aa: CASSPVQQGDQPQHF

v_gene: TRBV28
d_gene: NA
abundance: NA
j_gene: TRBJ1-5
CDR3nt: TGTGCCAGCAGTTTGCACCCGGGACTACCAGTAAGACAGCCCCAGCATTTT
CDR3aa: CASSLHPGLPVRQPQHF

v_gene: TRBV30
d_gene: NA
abundance: NA
j_gene: TRBJ1-1
CDR3nt: TGTGCCTGGAGTGTACAGGGCACTGAAGCTTTCTTT
CDR3aa: CAWSVQGTEAFF

v_gene: TRBV19
d_gene: NA
abundance: NA
j_gene: TRBJ1-6
CDR3nt: TGTGCCAGTAGTATAAAGCGGAATTCACCCCTCCACTTT
CDR3aa: CASSIKRNSPLHF

v_gene: TRBV6-6
d_gene: TRBD1
abundance: NA
j_gene: TRBJ1-5
CDR3nt: TGTGCCAGCAGTCCCAGGGGGACTAGCAATCAGCCCCAGCATTTT
CDR3aa: CASSPRGTSNQPQHF

v_gene: TRBV27
d_gene: TRBD1
abundance: NA
j_gene: TRBJ1-5
CDR3nt: TGTGCCAGCAGGCCTAGACAGGGGGGACAGCCCCAGCATTTT
CDR3aa: CASRPRQGGQPQHF

v_gene: TRBV7-3
d_gene: NA
abundance: NA
j_gene: TRBJ1-5
CDR3nt: TGTGCCAGCAGTCTCGACAGTCATCAGCCCCAGCATTTT
CDR3aa: CASSLDSHQPQHF

v_gene: TRBV14
d_gene: NA
abundance: NA
j_gene: TRBJ1-1
CDR3nt: TGTGCCAGCAGCTCGAGCCCCGGCGGTGAAGCTTTCTTT
CDR3aa: CASSSSPGGEAFF

v_gene: TRBV6-2/TRBV6-3
d_gene: NA
abundance: NA
j_gene: TRBJ1-5
CDR3nt: TGTGCCAGCAGTTACTGGAGCGTAGGGACTGGGAGCAATCAGCCCCAGCATTTT
CDR3aa: CASSYWSVGTGSNQPQHF

v_gene: TRBV15
d_gene: TRBD1
abundance: few
j_gene: TRBJ1-1
CDR3nt: TGTGCCACCAGCAGGGGACAGGGCCCTGAAGCTTTCTTT
CDR3aa: CATSRGQGPEAFF

v_gene: TRBV5-1
d_gene: TRBD2
abundance: NA
j_gene: TRBJ2-7
CDR3nt: TGCGCCAGCAGCCCACCAGGACTAGCGGGGGGCTCCTACGAGCAGTACTTC
CDR3aa: CASSPPGLAGGSYEQYF

v_gene: TRBV5-1
d_gene: TRBD2
abundance: once
j_gene: TRBJ2-3
CDR3nt: TGCGCCAGCAGCCCAGGACTAGCGGGAGGTACAGATACGCAGTATTTT
CDR3aa: CASSPGLAGGTDTQYF

v_gene: TRBV27
d_gene: TRBD1
abundance: NA
j_gene: TRBJ1-2
CDR3nt: TGTGCCAGCAGTTTAGTACCGGGACAGGGGCGGGGCTACACCTTC
CDR3aa: CASSLVPGQGRGYTF

v_gene: TRBV19
d_gene: NA
abundance: NA
j_gene: TRBJ2-7
CDR3nt: TGTGCCAGTAGTATTGGCGGACTCTCCCCCAAGCAGTACTTC
CDR3aa: CASSIGGLSPKQYF

v_gene: TRBV7-2
d_gene: NA
abundance: NA
j_gene: TRBJ2-1
CDR3nt: TGTGCCAGCACCCAGGGACTCCGACAAAACAATGAGCAGTTCTTC
CDR3aa: CASTQGLRQNNEQFF

v_gene: TRBV6-1
d_gene: NA
abundance: NA
j_gene: TRBJ1-5
CDR3nt: TGTGCCAGCAGTGAAGGAGGAGGCAATCAGCCCCAGCATTTT
CDR3aa: CASSEGGGNQPQHF

v_gene: TRBV7-2
d_gene: NA
abundance: few
j_gene: TRBJ1-6
CDR3nt: TGTGCCAGCAGCTTAGAACGGGCAGGGACTTATAATTCACCCCTCCACTTT
CDR3aa: CASSLERAGTYNSPLHF

v_gene: TRBV5-6
d_gene: TRBD1
abundance: NA
j_gene: TRBJ2-7
CDR3nt: TGTGCCAGCAGCTTGGTGGCAGGGGGCCACGAGCAGTACTTC
CDR3aa: CASSLVAGGHEQYF

v_gene: TRBV25-1
d_gene: NA
abundance: NA
j_gene: TRBJ1-4
CDR3nt: TGTGCCAGCAGTGAAATTGCGGGGGGTTTGGGGAATGAAAAACTGTTTTTT
CDR3aa: CASSEIAGGLGNEKLFF

v_gene: TRBV29-1
d_gene: NA
abundance: NA
j_gene: TRBJ1-5
CDR3nt: TGCAGCGTTGCGGTACAGGGTCAGCCCCAGCATTTT
CDR3aa: CSVAVQGQPQHF

v_gene: TRBV2
d_gene: TRBD1
abundance: NA
j_gene: TRBJ1-1
CDR3nt: TGTGCCAGCAGTGGGGGACAGGGGCTGAGGGAAGCTTTCTTT
CDR3aa: CASSGGQGLREAFF

v_gene: TRBV12-5
d_gene: TRBD2
abundance: NA
j_gene: TRBJ2-2
CDR3nt: TGTGCTAGTGGGGAAGGACTAGCGGACACCGGGGAGCTGTTTTTT
CDR3aa: CASGEGLADTGELFF